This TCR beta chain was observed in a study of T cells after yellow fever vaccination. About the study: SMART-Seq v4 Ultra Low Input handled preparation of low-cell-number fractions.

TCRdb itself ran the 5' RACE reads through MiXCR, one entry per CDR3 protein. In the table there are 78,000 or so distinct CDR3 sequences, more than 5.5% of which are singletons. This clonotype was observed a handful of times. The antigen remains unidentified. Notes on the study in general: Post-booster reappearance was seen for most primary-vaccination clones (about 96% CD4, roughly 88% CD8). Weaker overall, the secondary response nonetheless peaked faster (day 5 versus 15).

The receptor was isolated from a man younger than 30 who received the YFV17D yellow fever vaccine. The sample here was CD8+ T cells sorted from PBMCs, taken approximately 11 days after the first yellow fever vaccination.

The CDR3 is CASSQDPRFQAFF. CDR3 sequence (DNA): TGCGCCAGCAGCCAAGACCCTCGGTTTCAAGCTTTCTTT. The J gene is TRBJ1-1, the V gene TRBV4-1; D ambiguous. The germline V and J ends were trimmed by 0 bases and 9 bases, with 11 bases remaining between them. The germline gives CDR1 MGHRA, CDR2 YSYEKL. The CDR3 spans 13 residues.